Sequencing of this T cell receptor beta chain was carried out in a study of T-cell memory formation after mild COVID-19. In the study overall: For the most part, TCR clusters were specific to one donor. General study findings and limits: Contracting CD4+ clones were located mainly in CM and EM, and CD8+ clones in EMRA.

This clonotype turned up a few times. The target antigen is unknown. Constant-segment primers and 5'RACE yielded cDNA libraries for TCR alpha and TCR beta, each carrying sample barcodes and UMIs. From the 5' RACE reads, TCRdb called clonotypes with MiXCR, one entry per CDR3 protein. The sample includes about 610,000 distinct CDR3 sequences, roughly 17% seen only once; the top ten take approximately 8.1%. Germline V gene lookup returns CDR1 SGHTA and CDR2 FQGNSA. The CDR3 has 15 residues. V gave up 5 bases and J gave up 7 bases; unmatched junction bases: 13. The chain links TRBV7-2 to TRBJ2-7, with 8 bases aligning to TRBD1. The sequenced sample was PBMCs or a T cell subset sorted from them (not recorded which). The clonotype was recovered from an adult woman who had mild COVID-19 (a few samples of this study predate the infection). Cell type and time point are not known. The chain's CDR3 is CASSPRDRTSLEQYF. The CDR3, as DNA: TGTGCCAGCAGCCCAAGGGACAGGACTTCGCTTGAGCAGTACTTC.